This TCR beta chain stems from a study of response to subunit inactivated influenza vaccine. This CDR3 contains 16 residues. Per germline, CDR1 SGHTA and CDR2 FQGNSA. V lost 5 bases and J lost 4; bases outside the gene matches: 9. This clonotype was picked up a small number of times. Its antigen is currently unknown. MiXCR, applied by TCRdb to the RT-PCR reads, yields one record per CDR3 protein. The repertoire holds about 650,000 distinct CDR3 sequences, with about 15% as singletons. Overall study results and limits: It was the authors' suggestion that each seasonal influenza vaccination recruits few new T cells.

This rearrangement joins TRBV7-2 to TRBJ2-5; 11 nucleotides agree with TRBD1. The source was PBMCs from blood, collected approximately 12 days after vaccination. This TCR was sampled from a man aged 50 to 60 who received an inactivated influenza vaccine. CDR3 residues: CASSPFRTGGIETQYF. CDR3 bases: TGTGCCAGCAGCCCCTTCCGGACAGGGGGCATAGAGACCCAGTACTTC. The full variable domain, completed using reference TRBV7-2 and TRBJ2-5, is GAGVSQSPSNKVTEKGKDVELRCDPISGHTALYWYRQSLGQGLEFLIYFQGNSAPDKSGLPSDRFSAERTGGSVSTLTIQRTQQEDSAVYLCASSPFRTGGIETQYFGPGTRLLVL.